This TCR beta chain derives from a study of blood T cells in healthy people across ages. Comment on this clonotype: The antigen is undetermined.

Next came a second PCR, run for roughly 6 to 11 cycles, which used a sample-barcoded 5' primer along with a J-beta primer mix. One entry per CDR3 protein, called by TCRdb with MiXCR from the 5' RACE reads. The table includes roughly 2 million distinct CDR3 sequences, 49% detected once. Study outcomes and limitations: Older age coincided with a roughly linear decline in TCR beta diversity per million T cells. Any conclusive comparison of naive versus antigen-experienced cells was prevented by using unsorted PBMCs. Donors of long life had a larger count of naive CD4+ cells and greater diversity than aged donors.

Germline-derived CDR1 and CDR2 are SGHRS and YFSETQ. CDR3 length equals 16 residues. V was pared by 0 bases and J by 9 bases, with 19 bases between. The chain combines TRBV5-1 with TRBJ2-1; no firm D call. This sequence was found in a woman aged 40 to 50 in good health. Sequencing was done on a sample of blood. This CDR3 reads CASSLGAVAGLAEQFF. In nucleotides, the CDR3 is TGCGCCAGCAGCTTGGGTGCGGTAGCAGGCTTGGCTGAGCAGTTCTTC.